This entry lists 13 T cell receptor beta chains sequenced from one sample in a study of cytomegalovirus exposure and HLA in healthy donors. Researchers ran the PCR with 60 Vbeta and 13 Jbeta primers. Libraries were prepared by immunoSEQ multiplex PCR; TCRdb keeps only in-frame clonotypes and omits some of them. Here the sample spans tens of thousands of clones, around 75% being singletons. The specimen sequenced was PBMCs. The receptors were gathered from a man aged 45-65 years in good health and CMV-seropositive.

CDR3 bases: TGTGCCAGCACAGGGAACGGTGGGTACGAGCAGTACTTC. This translates into CASTGNGGYEQYF. The chain carries TRBV2 and TRBJ2-7, with D perhaps TRBD1 (5 bases). Per germline, CDR1 SNHLY and CDR2 FYNNEI. Trimming removed 7 bases at V and 4 bases at J, with 14 bases between. This CDR3 is 13 amino acids long.

This chain links TRBV5-6 with TRBJ2-7; 13 nucleotides match TRBD2. Trimming removed 3 bases from V and 4 bases from J; junction bases left unmatched: 4. The CDR3 has 15 amino acids. Germline CDR1 is SGHDT and CDR2 is YYEEEE. The CDR3 loop is CASSWRLAGGYEQYF. The DNA of the CDR3 is TGTGCCAGCAGCTGGAGACTAGCGGGGGGTTACGAGCAGTACTTC.

V and J are TRBV7-9 and TRBJ2-4, with D perhaps TRBD1 (6 bases). The CDR3 loop spans 16 amino acids. Trimming stripped 5 bases from V and 1 base from J, with 15 bases between. Germline assignment: CDR1 SEHNR and CDR2 FQNEAQ (reference sequence). The CDR3 bases are TGTGCCAGCAGCCTACAGGGCGGGTCGGCCAAAAACATTCAGTACTTC. Translation gives CASSLQGGSAKNIQYF.

CDR3 bases: TGTGCCAGCAGCCGTCCCGGGACAGGGATGGGCTCCTATAATTCACCCCTCCACTTT. Translation gives CASSRPGTGMGSYNSPLHF. The rearrangement links TRBV2 to TRBJ1-6, with TRBD1 matching over 9 bases. This CDR3 region has 19 residues. With V trimmed by 6 bases and J by 0 bases, 12 bases remained unmatched. Germline CDR1 is SNHLY and CDR2 is FYNNEI.

The chain is built from TRBV6-5 and TRBJ1-1; tentative D call: TRBD1 (5 bases). V was clipped by 6 bases and J by 1 base, with 9 bases between them. Germline V lookup: CDR1 MNHEY, CDR2 SVGAGI. The CDR3 is 13 residues long. As DNA, the CDR3 is TGTGCCAGCAGGCAGACAGCGAACACTGAAGCTTTCTTT. It specifies CASRQTANTEAFF.

The chain joins TRBV6-6 to TRBJ2-7, with no clear D. The V and J ends lost 0 bases and 1 base respectively, with 7 bases between them. The CDR3 has 14 residues. Germline assignment: CDR1 MNHNY and CDR2 SVGAGI (reference sequence). The CDR3, as DNA: TGTGCCAGCAGTTACTCGGGCAGTTCCTACGAGCAGTACTTC. This gives the protein CASSYSGSSYEQYF.

This clone occurred a few times. The chain employs TRBV9 and TRBJ2-7; D unresolved. V dropped 4 bases and J dropped 2 bases, with 16 bases sitting between them. The CDR3 runs to 15 residues. Germline CDR1 is SGDLS and CDR2 is YYNGEE. CDR3: CASSSPRPSPYEQYF. For the CDR3, the DNA is TGTGCCAGCAGCTCCCCGCGGCCCAGCCCCTACGAGCAGTACTTC. Full variable domain (rest looked up from reference TRBV9 and TRBJ2-7): DSGVTQTPKHLITATGQRVTLRCSPRSGDLSVYWYQQSLDQGLQFLIQYYNGEERAKGNILERFSAQQFPDLHSELNLSSLELGDSALYFCASSSPRPSPYEQYFGPGTRLTVT.

This sequence joins TRBV19 and TRBJ1-4; 7 bases line up with TRBD1. This CDR3 contains 12 residues. V dropped 6 bases and J dropped 5; count of bases not matched to a gene: 0. Germline V gene data show CDR1 as LNHDA and CDR2 as SQIVND (reference sequence). The CDR3 is CASRGQNEKLFF. CDR3 sequence (DNA): TGTGCCAGTAGGGGACAGAATGAAAAACTGTTTTTT.

This chain uses TRBV29-1 with TRBJ2-5; weak D call: TRBD1 (6 bases). The germline V gene has CDR1 SQVTM and CDR2 ANQGSEA. The CDR3 runs to 12 residues. Trimming took off 7 bases at V and 1 base at J, with 10 bases between the two ends. The CDR3 region has the DNA TGCAGCGCCTGGACAGCCCAAGAGACCCAGTACTTC. Amino acids: CSAWTAQETQYF. Drawing the rest from reference TRBV29-1 and TRBJ2-5, the complete variable domain is SAVISQKPSRDICQRGTSLTIQCQVDSQVTMMFWYRQQPGQSLTLIATANQGSEATYESGFVIDKFPISRPNLTFSTLTVSNMSPEDSSIYLCSAWTAQETQYFGPGTRLLVL.

The chain recombines TRBV6-1 with TRBJ2-7, with D maybe TRBD1 (5 bases). There are 14 residues in the CDR3. Germline assignment: CDR1 MNHNS and CDR2 SASEGT. V was trimmed by 8 bases and J by 3 bases, leaving 17 bases between them. CDR3 sequence reads: CASSPRQINYEQYF. CDR3 nucleotide sequence: TGTGCCAGCTCTCCCAGACAGATCAACTACGAGCAGTACTTC.

The V and J genes are TRBV6-5 and TRBJ1-1, with D hard to call. The germline V gene encodes CDR1 MNHEY and CDR2 SVGAGI. This CDR3 region has 13 residues. Trimming took 6 bases from V and 10 from J, leaving 18 bases between them. The chain's CDR3 is CASRPPGPNGAFF. The DNA for the CDR3 is TGTGCCAGCAGGCCCCCGGGTCCCAATGGAGCTTTCTTT.

The J gene is TRBJ2-7, the V gene TRBV6-5; TRBD1 matches 7 bases. The CDR3 extends over 15 amino acids. V shed 6 bases, J shed 1 base, and the junction held 9 bases outside the gene matches. Per germline, CDR1 MNHEY and CDR2 SVGAGI. The CDR3, as DNA: TGTGCCAGCAGACCCGGGACAGAACCTTCCTACGAGCAGTACTTC. It codes for CASRPGTEPSYEQYF.

This clone is medium-sized in the sample. This chain joins TRBV5-4 and TRBJ1-1, with D tentatively TRBD1 (6 bases). This CDR3 is 15 amino acids long. Germline assignment: CDR1 SGHNT and CDR2 YYREEE (reference sequence). Trimming stripped 5 bases from V and 5 bases from J, with 19 bases between. CDR3 DNA: TGTGCCAGCAGTCGTTTTACAGGGAGGGATACTGAAGCTTTCTTT. Its translation is CASSRFTGRDTEAFF.